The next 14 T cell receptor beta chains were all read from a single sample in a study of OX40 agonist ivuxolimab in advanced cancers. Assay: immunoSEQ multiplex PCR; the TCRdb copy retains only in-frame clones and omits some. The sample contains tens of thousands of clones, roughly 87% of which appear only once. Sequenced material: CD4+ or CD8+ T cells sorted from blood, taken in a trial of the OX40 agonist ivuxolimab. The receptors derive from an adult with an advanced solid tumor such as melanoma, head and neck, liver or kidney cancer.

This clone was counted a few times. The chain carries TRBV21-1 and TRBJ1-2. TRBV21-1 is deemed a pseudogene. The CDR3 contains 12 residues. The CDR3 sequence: CATGLRNYGYTF. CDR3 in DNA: TGTGCCACCGGGTTACGAAACTATGGCTACACCTTC.

The CDR3 protein is CTSSQDGGGLSTDTQYF. CDR3 DNA: TGCACCAGCAGCCAAGATGGGGGGGGCCTAAGCACAGATACGCAGTATTTT. The chain has TRBV1 and TRBJ2-3; the tabulated D call, TRBD2, remains unverified against the DNA. TRBV1 is termed a pseudogene. This CDR3 has 17 residues.

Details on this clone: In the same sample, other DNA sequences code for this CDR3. As DNA, the CDR3 is TGCGCCAGCAGCCAAGAAAGGGGGTCACGCACAGATACGCAGTATTTT. Its protein product is CASSQERGSRTDTQYF. The V call is TRBV4-1, the J call TRBJ2-3; D may be TRBD1 (6 bases). CDR3 length equals 16 residues. V shed 0 bases and J shed 1 base, with 11 bases lying between them. The V gene's germline CDR1 is MGHRA and CDR2 YSYEKL.

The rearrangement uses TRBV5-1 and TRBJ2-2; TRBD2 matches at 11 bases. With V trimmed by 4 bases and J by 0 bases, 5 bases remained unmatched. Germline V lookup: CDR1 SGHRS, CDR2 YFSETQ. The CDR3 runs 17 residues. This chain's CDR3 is CASSKSSGGTNTGELFF. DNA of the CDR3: TGCGCCAGCAGCAAGTCTAGCGGGGGGACGAACACCGGGGAGCTGTTTTTT.

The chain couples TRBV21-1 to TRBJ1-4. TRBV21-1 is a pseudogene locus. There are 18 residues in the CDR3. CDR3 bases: TGTGCCAGCAGCAAAGGACCCCGGGGGGCTGCAACTAATGAAAAACTGTTTTTT. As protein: CASSKGPRGAATNEKLFF.

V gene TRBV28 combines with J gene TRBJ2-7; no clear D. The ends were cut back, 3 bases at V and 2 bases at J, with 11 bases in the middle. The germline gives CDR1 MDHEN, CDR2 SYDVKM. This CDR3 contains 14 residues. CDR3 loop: CASSFLGLAYEQYF. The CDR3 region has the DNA TGTGCCAGCAGTTTTCTGGGGTTAGCCTACGAGCAGTACTTC.

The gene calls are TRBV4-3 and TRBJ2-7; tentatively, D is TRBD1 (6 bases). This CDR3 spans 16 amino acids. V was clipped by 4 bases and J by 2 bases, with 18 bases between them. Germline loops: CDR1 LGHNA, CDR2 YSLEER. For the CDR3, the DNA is TGCGCCAGCAGCCGTATAACAGGGTCCCAAGCCTACGAGCAGTACTTC. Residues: CASSRITGSQAYEQYF.

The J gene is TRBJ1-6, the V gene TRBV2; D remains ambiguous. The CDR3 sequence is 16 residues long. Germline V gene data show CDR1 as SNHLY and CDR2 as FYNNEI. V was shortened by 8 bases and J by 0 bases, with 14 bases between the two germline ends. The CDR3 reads CASGPRLSSYNSPLHF. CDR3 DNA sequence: TGTGCCAGCGGGCCCAGGCTGAGCTCCTATAATTCACCCCTCCACTTT.

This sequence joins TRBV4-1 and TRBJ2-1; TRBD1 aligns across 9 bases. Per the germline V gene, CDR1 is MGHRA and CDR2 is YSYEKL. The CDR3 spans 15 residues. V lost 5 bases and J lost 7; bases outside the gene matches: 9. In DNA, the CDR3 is TGCGCCAGCAGCATAGACCGGGACAGGGTGAATGAGCAGTTCTTC. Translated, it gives CASSIDRDRVNEQFF.

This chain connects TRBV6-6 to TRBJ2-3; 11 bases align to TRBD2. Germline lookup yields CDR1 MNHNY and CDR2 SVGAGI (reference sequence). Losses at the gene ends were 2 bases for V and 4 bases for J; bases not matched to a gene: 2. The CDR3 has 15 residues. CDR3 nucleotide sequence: TGTGCCAGCAGTTACGGTAGCGGGGGGGCAGATACGCAGTATTTT. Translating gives CASSYGSGGADTQYF.

Here the CDR3 DNA reads TGTGCCAGCAGCTTAGCAGGAGCGGGGGGGCCTATTCGGCAGTTCTTC. Translated, it gives CASSLAGAGGPIRQFF. The gene calls are TRBV7-8 and TRBJ2-1, with 10 bases that match TRBD2. Germline assignment: CDR1 SGHVS and CDR2 FQNEAQ. After removal of 0 bases from V and 12 bases from J, the junction contained 11 bases not matched to a gene. The CDR3 covers 16 residues.

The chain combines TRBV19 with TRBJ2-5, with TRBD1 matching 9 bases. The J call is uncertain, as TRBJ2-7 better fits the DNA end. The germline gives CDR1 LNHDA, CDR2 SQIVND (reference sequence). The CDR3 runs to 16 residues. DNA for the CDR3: TGTGCCAGTAGTAGTACCGGGACAGGGCCCCTTTACGAGCAGTACTTC. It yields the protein CASSSTGTGPLYEQYF.

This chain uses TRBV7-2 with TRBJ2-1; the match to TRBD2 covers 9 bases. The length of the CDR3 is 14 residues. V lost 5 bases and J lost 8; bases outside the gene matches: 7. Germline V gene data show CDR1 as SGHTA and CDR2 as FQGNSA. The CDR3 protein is CASSPAGGVDEQFF. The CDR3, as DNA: TGTGCCAGCAGCCCAGCGGGGGGAGTGGATGAGCAGTTCTTC.

The CDR3 DNA follows: TGTGCCAGCAGCGTAAGCGACCAGGGGGCAGGTGGAAACACCATATATTTT. It is translated as CASSVSDQGAGGNTIYF. The chain joins TRBV9 to TRBJ1-3, with 8 bases matching TRBD1. This CDR3 spans 17 amino acids. Germline CDR1 SGDLS, CDR2 YYNGEE. V trimming: 1 base; J trimming: 3 bases; junction bases outside the gene matches: 9.